This TCR beta chain was sequenced for a study of HIV-infected patients and healthy controls. In its sample, this clonotype ranks as medium-sized (0.01 to 0.1%). 500 ng RNA was reverse transcribed with alpha and beta constant-region primers. Using multiplexing indices, alpha and beta chain libraries were generated apart by chain-specific third strand synthesis. TCRdb re-called the 5' RACE reads with MiXCR, one entry per CDR3 protein. Among several thousand distinct CDR3 sequences listed, roughly 9.9% were seen once. No cell fractionation was done, so the repertoire covers all unsorted peripheral blood T cells. CDR1 and CDR2 (germline): MNHNY, SVGAGI (reference sequence). The CDR3 spans 14 residues. Trimming removed 8 bases from V and 3 bases from J, with 17 bases in between.

The material was blood, obtained before antiretroviral therapy. The clonotype was recovered from an adult with HIV infection. This rearrangement joins TRBV6-6 to TRBJ2-7; the D gene is possibly TRBD1 (5 bases). The CDR3 sequence is CASGQTALFYEQYF. CDR3 sequence (DNA): TGTGCCAGCGGACAAACAGCCCTCTTCTACGAGCAGTACTTC.